The text below deals with one T cell receptor beta chain. This clonotype was counted ten times or more. What this receptor recognizes is not known. Base qualities are missing; no much larger clone stands one base away. The sample is drawn from a study of identical twins (dated by TCRdb to the mid-2010s). Regarding the complete study: To test whether fetal clonotypes persist, this study deep-sequenced TCR alpha and beta repertoires from monozygotic twins, from unrelated adults of various ages, and from cord blood. To rule out contamination, the twin experiments were replicated at different times with different library preparation protocols. The research as a whole found: Fewer insertions were carried by abundant cord blood beta clonotypes, a similar but weaker trend appeared in young adult naive repertoires, and no such trend appeared in memory repertoires. Invariant T cells such as MAIT and iNKT could partly confound zero-insertion analyses, although diverse VJ usage argued against such confounding for most clonotypes. Compared with coincidental sharing between unrelated individuals, an excess of low generation-probability sequences was observed among out-of-frame TCR alpha sequences shared between twins. Because the same donors could not be followed over many years, the conclusions relied on cross-sectional statistical analysis. A weaker excess of twin sharing was found in beta out-of-frame sequences because the signal-to-noise ratio was lowered by fewer shared sequences. In monozygotic twins, out-of-frame TCR alpha sharing was systematically underestimated by recombination models, although the models agreed with sharing between unrelated individuals.

Library preparation was by 5' RACE. TCRdb records Illumina HiSeq 2000 as the sequencer. Template switching added a universal primer binding site, and the final cDNA carried a unique molecular identifier that allowed TCR cDNA molecules to be counted accurately. Specific primers in the conserved constant-segment region were used to synthesize first-strand cDNA for the TCR alpha and beta chains. To control for contamination, every cDNA library carried two barcodes: a SMART-Mk sample barcode plus Illumina barcodes. TruSeq adapter sequences, together with Illumina sample barcodes, were added in two successive PCR steps. The Illumina HiSeq platform was used with custom primers to sequence TCR alpha and beta cDNA libraries. The authors' analysis ran thus. Unique molecular identifiers were extracted from raw reads with MiGEC, and CDR3 positions were determined with MiXCR. Recombination models were inferred per individual with the repgenHMM and IGoR tools using an EM algorithm. Shared clonotype analysis was performed with the tcR package in R, normalizing sharing by the product of cloneset sizes. To study raw recombination free of thymic and clonal selection effects, out-of-frame nonproductive sequences were analyzed. The public reads were quality trimmed at Q25 with fastp and then assembled into clones with MiXCR by TCRdb, keeping productive beta chains. Merged by CDR3 protein, the rows form single entries marked with the most common genes and DNA. In this record, the V and J calls reflect TCRdb's handling and not the investigators' own analysis. This sample has a few hundred thousand distinct CDR3 sequences in its table, and roughly 20% of those were observed once. The ten largest clonotypes hold 9.5% to 15% of the sample.

V is pared back by 0 bases and J by 3 bases, with 9 bases lying between the germline termini. Inclusive of the bounding cysteine and phenylalanine, the CDR3 is 14 residues long. Only CDR3 DNA is held: 42 bases, read in frame from base 1. Per the germline V gene (reference sequence), DFQATT is the CDR1 and SNEGSKA is the CDR2. All donors were healthy Caucasians. Three unrelated non-twin adults were additionally sequenced: a male aged 18 to 29, a male aged 50 to 59 and a female aged 50 to 59. Miltenyi CD45RO+ enrichment and human naive T-cell isolation kits were used to isolate memory (CD45RO+) and naive T cells from PBMC.

The TCR originated in a man aged 45-60 years in good health. Sequenced material: naive T cells sorted from blood. The cell subset or site label corresponds to: cells isolated with a human naive T-cell isolation kit. Recombination joined TRBV20-1 with TRBJ2-1; matching of 6 bases hints at TRBD2 as the D gene. The CDR3 has the sequence CSARDLGLYNEQFF. The bases read TGCAGTGCTAGAGACTTGGGACTCTACAATGAGCAGTTCTTC.